The source of this T cell receptor (beta chain) is a study of cytomegalovirus exposure and HLA in healthy donors. Study-level points and caveats: TCR beta chains numbering more than 150 were designated cytomegalovirus-associated. The classifier reportedly diagnosed cytomegalovirus status with high sensitivity and specificity. The TCR clusters that emerged in the first cohort tended, a later analysis found, to co-occur in the roughly 120 validation repertoires.

As for this clone: Its target is unknown.

CDR1 is MNHEY, CDR2 SMNVEV, per germline (reference sequence). The CDR3 spans 13 residues. Between the trimmed V and J ends, which lost 6 bases and 2 bases, there was a span of 10 bases. The protocol was immunoSEQ multiplex PCR, while the TCRdb copy is restricted to in-frame clones and leaves out a portion. The table records 160,000 or so clones, around nine tenths of them present only once. The sequenced sample was PBMCs. This TCR was sampled from a woman younger than 45 in good health and CMV-seronegative. The chain is built from TRBV27 and TRBJ1-1; D gene unclear. The CDR3 loop reads CASSLNKNTEAFF. In DNA form, the CDR3 reads TGTGCCAGCAGCCTAAATAAAAACACTGAAGCTTTCTTT.